This paragraph reports one TCR beta chain. Its antigen remains unknown. Germline assignment: CDR1 SGHRS and CDR2 YFSETQ. This CDR3 comprises 15 residues. V dropped 4 bases and J dropped 4; count of bases not matched to a gene: 5. This PCR relied on a set of 60 Vbeta primers and 13 Jbeta primers. Per the original methods: Approximately 80 million unique TCR beta chains, 9.5 million to 11 million of them shared, were counted by a later analysis. Repertoires were generated with immunoSEQ multiplex PCR, while TCRdb's copy carries only in-frame clones and drops some. The V and J calls and clone size were taken over from that table, and D and trimming were inferred from the DNA. The table records roughly 110,000 clones, roughly 82% of them present only once. The data derive from a study of cytomegalovirus exposure and HLA in healthy donors. At collection, donors were nominally healthy, but unrecorded immune exposures were probable.

Overall study results and limits: Later on, an analysis found that several of the most significant clusters appeared to be linked to common viral pathogens, which included parvovirus B19. Per published accounts, TCR beta sequences correctly predicted the HLA-A and HLA-B alleles of most subjects.

This TCR came from a man between 45 and 60 years old in good health and CMV-seronegative. Sequenced: PBMCs. V gene TRBV5-1 combines with J gene TRBJ2-1, with 10 bases matching TRBD2. This CDR3 is CASSQRGGTYNEQFF. As DNA, the CDR3 is TGCGCCAGCAGCCAGCGGGGGGGCACTTACAATGAGCAGTTCTTC.